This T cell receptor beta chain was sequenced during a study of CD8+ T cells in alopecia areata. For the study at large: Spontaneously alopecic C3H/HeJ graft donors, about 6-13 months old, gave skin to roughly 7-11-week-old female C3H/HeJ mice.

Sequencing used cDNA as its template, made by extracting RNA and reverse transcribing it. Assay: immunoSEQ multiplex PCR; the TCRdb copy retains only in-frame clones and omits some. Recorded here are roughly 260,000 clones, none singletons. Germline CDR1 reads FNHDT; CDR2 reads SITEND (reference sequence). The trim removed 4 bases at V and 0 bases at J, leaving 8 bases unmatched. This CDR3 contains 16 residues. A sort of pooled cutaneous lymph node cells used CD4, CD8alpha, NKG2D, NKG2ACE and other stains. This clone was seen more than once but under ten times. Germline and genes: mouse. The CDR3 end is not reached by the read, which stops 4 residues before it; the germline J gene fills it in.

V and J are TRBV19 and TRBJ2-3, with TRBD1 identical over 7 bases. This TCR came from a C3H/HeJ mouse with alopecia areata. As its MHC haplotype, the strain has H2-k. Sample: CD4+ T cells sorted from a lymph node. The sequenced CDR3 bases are TGTGCCAGCAGTCCGACCCGGGACAGTAGTGCAGAA. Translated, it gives CASSPTRDSSAE. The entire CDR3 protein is CASSPTRDSSAETLYF.